These 27 T cell receptor beta chains were all obtained from the same sample, sequenced in a study of T cell responses to AZD1222 COVID-19 vaccine. Clones were sequenced by immunoSEQ multiplex PCR, and TCRdb holds only the in-frame ones, with some missing. The data hold about 130,000 clones, with around 94% observed a single time. Here the sequenced sample was peripheral blood, taken on day 0 of AZD1222 vaccination. The receptors shown here come from an adult in good health.

As regards this clone: Other DNA sequences from this sample encode an identical CDR3 as well. The CDR3 sequence: CASSFSVALEQYF. Here the CDR3 DNA reads TGTGCCAGCAGTTTTTCGGTGGCCCTCGAGCAGTACTTC. V and J are TRBV12-3 or TRBV12-4 and TRBJ2-7; D is ambiguous. The CDR3 extends over 13 amino acids. Trimming removed 3 bases from V and 6 bases from J, with 12 bases in between.

This chain joins TRBV7-9 and TRBJ1-2; TRBD1 aligns across 8 bases. Per germline, CDR1 SEHNR and CDR2 FQNEAQ (reference sequence). Trimming took 5 bases from V and 7 from J; bases not matched to a gene: 9. The length of the CDR3 is 14 residues. The CDR3 here is CASSKGTGPFGYTF. The CDR3 DNA reads TGTGCCAGCAGCAAAGGGACAGGCCCTTTTGGCTACACCTTC.

The chain carries TRBV2 and TRBJ1-6; unclear D gene. The CDR3 has 12 residues. The V and J ends lost 6 bases and 7 bases respectively, with 7 bases between them. The germline gives CDR1 SNHLY, CDR2 FYNNEI. The CDR3, as DNA: TGTGCCAGCAGGATGGGGAATTCACCCCTCCACTTT. This translates into CASRMGNSPLHF.

The rearrangement links TRBV7-2 to TRBJ2-7, with D unclear. The CDR3 contains 12 residues. The germline V and J ends were trimmed by 3 bases and 6 bases, with 9 bases remaining between them. The germline CDR1 and CDR2 sequences are SGHTA and FQGNSA. The CDR3 nucleotides read TGTGCCAGCAGCTTCGCACCTACCGAGCAGTACTTC. This sequence encodes CASSFAPTEQYF.

This clone has just one count. This chain uses TRBV6-2 or TRBV6-3 with TRBJ2-7, with 14 bases identical to TRBD2. This CDR3 has 16 amino acids. Germline V CDR1 and CDR2: MNHEY, SVGEGT. V dropped 6 bases and J dropped 8; count of bases not matched to a gene: 12. The CDR3 nucleotides are TGTGCCAGCAGCCTCCTGGGACTAGCGGGAGAAGTCAAGCAGTACTTC. It encodes CASSLLGLAGEVKQYF.

The chain carries TRBV18 and TRBJ1-6; D remains ambiguous. V was trimmed by 4 bases and J by 7 bases, leaving 14 bases between them. CDR1 is KGHSH and CDR2 is LQKENI in the germline V gene. The CDR3 has 15 amino acids. In nucleotides, the CDR3 is TGTGCCAGCTCACTAGACGCGAGGGAGAATTCACCCCTCCACTTT. It specifies CASSLDARENSPLHF.

The chain links TRBV28 to TRBJ1-1, with D uncertain. The V and J ends lost 5 bases and 1 base respectively, with 8 bases between them. The germline gives CDR1 MDHEN, CDR2 SYDVKM. The CDR3 length is 13 residues. DNA of the CDR3: TGTGCCAGCAGTCCCCCGTGGAACACTGAAGCTTTCTTT. This translates into CASSPPWNTEAFF.

As regards this clone: Since no conserved phenylalanine or tryptophan closes the CDR3, a read error is the likely cause. No DNA is shown, since the ends of the CDR3 on it are uncertain; the CDR3 is the one TCRdb lists. The chain has TRBV30 and TRBJ2-7; the table calls TRBD2, which could not be checked here. Germline V gene data show CDR1 as GTSNPN and CDR2 as SVGIG (reference sequence). The CDR3 is made up of 13 amino acids, end residues included. CDR3 amino acids: CALGRGVAGGQRY.

The J gene is TRBJ2-5, the V gene TRBV5-5, with a possible D match to TRBD2 (6 bases). V gave up 5 bases and J gave up 1 base, with 18 bases separating them. Germline CDR1 reads SGHKS; CDR2 reads YYEKEE (reference sequence). This CDR3 has 16 residues. The CDR3 is CASRLFRGGFQETQYF. The CDR3 DNA follows: TGTGCCAGCAGACTCTTCCGAGGAGGGTTCCAAGAGACCCAGTACTTC.

The chain combines TRBV11-2 with TRBJ2-7, with a possible D match to TRBD2 (5 bases). Germline assignment: CDR1 SGHAT and CDR2 FQNNGV. The ends were cut back, 4 bases at V and 2 bases at J, with 12 bases in the middle. There are 14 residues in the CDR3. As DNA, the CDR3 is TGTGCCAGCAGCTCGTTGCGGGCCCCCTACGAGCAGTACTTC. As protein: CASSSLRAPYEQYF.

This clone was seen just once. This chain uses TRBV5-1 with TRBJ2-1, with 8 bases aligning to TRBD2. CDR3 length: 18 residues. The V segment lost 2 bases and the J segment 2 bases; nucleotides outside the gene matches: 12. Germline CDR1 SGHRS, CDR2 YFSETQ. The CDR3 loop is CASSLDPSGRGAYNEQFF. In nucleotides, the CDR3 is TGCGCCAGCAGCTTAGATCCCAGCGGGAGAGGGGCCTACAATGAGCAGTTCTTC.

This chain connects TRBV30 to TRBJ2-7; D is perhaps TRBD1 or TRBD2 (5 bases each). V lost 3 bases and J 7 bases, leaving 16 bases between the germline ends. The CDR3 loop spans 13 amino acids. Germline CDR1 and CDR2: GTSNPN and SVGIG (reference sequence). The CDR3 spells CAWSPLGRREQYF. In DNA form, the CDR3 reads TGTGCCTGGAGCCCACTGGGGCGGAGGGAGCAGTACTTC.

The chain couples TRBV28 to TRBJ1-2, with D hard to call. Per the germline V gene, CDR1 is MDHEN and CDR2 is SYDVKM. The CDR3 covers 12 residues. Trimming took off 5 bases at V and 4 bases at J, with 8 bases between the two ends. The CDR3 DNA reads TGTGCCAGCAGTGGGCCGGGCTATGGCTACACCTTC. This sequence encodes CASSGPGYGYTF.

This clone has a single count. This sequence joins TRBV6-5 and TRBJ2-7; 7 nucleotides line up with TRBD1. The CDR3 is 13 residues long. With V trimmed by 2 bases and J by 8 bases, 6 bases remained unmatched. Germline CDR1 is MNHEY and CDR2 is SVGAGI. This CDR3 is CASSYDRAKKQYF. Here the CDR3 DNA reads TGTGCCAGCAGTTACGACAGGGCTAAGAAGCAGTACTTC.

The V and J genes are TRBV9 and TRBJ1-1, with D unclear. Trimming removed 0 bases from V and 1 base from J, with 4 bases in between. CDR1 and CDR2 (germline): SGDLS, YYNGEE. The CDR3 totals 13 residues. CDR3 coding DNA: TGTGCCAGCAGCGTAGCGGAGAACACTGAAGCTTTCTTT. This gives the protein CASSVAENTEAFF.

In nucleotides, the CDR3 is TGCGCCAGCAGCGTTGGACAGAAAACCTACAATGAGCAGTTCTTC. This sequence encodes CASSVGQKTYNEQFF. The V and J genes are TRBV5-1 and TRBJ2-1; weak D call: TRBD1 (6 bases). Trimming left V 4 bases short and J 2 bases short, with 13 bases between. The CDR3 is made up of 15 amino acids. The germline V gene has CDR1 SGHRS and CDR2 YFSETQ.

V is TRBV2 and J is TRBJ1-5; TRBD1 is a possible D gene (5 bases). The CDR3 has 15 residues. The germline V gene encodes CDR1 SNHLY and CDR2 FYNNEI. Trimming took off 7 bases at V and 3 bases at J, with 16 bases between the two ends. Here the CDR3 reads CASTPDGTYNQPQHF. The CDR3 bases are TGTGCCAGCACCCCGGACGGGACCTACAATCAGCCCCAGCATTTT.

The chain carries TRBV9 and TRBJ2-1; TRBD2 agrees at 15 bases. This CDR3 comprises 21 residues. The V gene end was trimmed by 1 base and the J gene end by 7 bases; junction bases not matched to a gene: 18. The germline V gene has CDR1 SGDLS and CDR2 YYNGEE. The CDR3 DNA reads TGTGCCAGCAGCGTAATGATCGGACTAGCGGGAGGGCTAGTGGTGGGGAATGAGCAGTTCTTC. This translates into CASSVMIGLAGGLVVGNEQFF.

The chain recombines TRBV5-4 with TRBJ2-5; 8 bases fit TRBD1. J was trimmed by 1 base and V by 3 bases; bases with no gene match: 8. CDR1 SGHNT and CDR2 YYREEE come from the germline V gene (reference sequence). The CDR3 loop spans 16 amino acids. CDR3 DNA: TGTGCCAGCAGCTCCCGAACCGGGACAGGCCAAGAGACCCAGTACTTC. Protein sequence: CASSSRTGTGQETQYF.

The gene calls are TRBV6-4 and TRBJ1-1; D is undetermined. The CDR3 spans 13 residues. Germline lookup yields CDR1 MRHNA and CDR2 SNTAGT. V was pared by 3 bases and J by 4 bases, with 9 bases between. CDR3 region: CASSESSSTEAFF. The CDR3 nucleotides are TGTGCCAGCAGTGAAAGTAGCAGCACTGAAGCTTTCTTT.

This rearrangement joins TRBV5-1 to TRBJ2-7; a weak D match, TRBD1 (5 bases). CDR1 is SGHRS and CDR2 is YFSETQ in the germline V gene. V was cut by 0 bases and J by 3 bases, with 10 bases left in between. The CDR3 is made up of 14 amino acids. CDR3 loop: CASSLAGRGYEQYF. DNA of the CDR3: TGCGCCAGCAGCTTGGCAGGAAGGGGCTACGAGCAGTACTTC.

The chain joins TRBV2 to TRBJ1-4, with unresolved D. The CDR3 spans 13 residues. The germline gives CDR1 SNHLY, CDR2 FYNNEI. The V end lost 3 bases, the J end lost 3 bases, and 5 bases lay between the germline ends. CDR3 coding DNA: TGTGCCAGCAGTGAGATCGCTAATGAAAAACTGTTTTTT. Its translation is CASSEIANEKLFF. The full variable domain, in which reference TRBV2 and TRBJ1-4 provide the parts outside the CDR3, is EPEVTQTPSHQVTQMGQEVILRCVPISNHLYFYWYRQILGQKVEFLVSFYNNEISEKSEIFDDQFSVERPDGSNFTLKIRSTKLEDSAMYFCASSEIANEKLFFGSGTQLSVL.

The chain carries TRBV30 and TRBJ1-4; D remains unclear. The V end lost 2 bases, the J end lost 8 bases, and 9 bases lay between the germline ends. The CDR3 runs to 12 residues. Germline values: CDR1 GTSNPN, CDR2 SVGIG (reference sequence). The CDR3 protein is CAWSRGEEKLFF. The CDR3 coding sequence is TGTGCCTGGAGTCGTGGGGAGGAAAAACTGTTTTTT.

The chain joins TRBV3-1 (or the pseudogene TRBV3-2) to TRBJ2-1; the match to TRBD2 covers 9 bases. CDR1 is LGHDT, CDR2 YNNKEL, per germline (reference sequence). This CDR3 spans 18 amino acids. The ends lost 1 base at V and 0 bases at J; junction bases unmatched: 7. CDR3 coding DNA: TGTGCCAGCAGCCAAGTACGGTTTAGCGGGAGCTCCTACAATGAGCAGTTCTTC. This gives the protein CASSQVRFSGSSYNEQFF.

V is TRBV21-1 and J is TRBJ2-3; TRBD2 is the table's D call and was not checked against the DNA. TRBV21-1 is a documented pseudogene. The CDR3 loop spans 15 amino acids. DNA for the CDR3: TGTGCCAGCAGCAACCCGGCTAGTATAGGAGATACGCAGTATTTT. Encoded protein: CASSNPASIGDTQYF.

This chain connects TRBV10-2 to TRBJ1-5, with 7 bases aligning to TRBD1. CDR3 size: 13 residues. V was pared by 8 bases and J by 3 bases, with 4 bases of the junction left unmatched. From germline, CDR1 is WSHSY and CDR2 SAAADI. CDR3 nucleotides: TGCGCCAGCTCCGGGACAGACAATCAGCCCCAGCATTTT. Amino acids: CASSGTDNQPQHF.

This chain uses TRBV6-1 with TRBJ1-4, with no clear D. V lost 2 bases and J lost 8, with 12 bases in between. Per germline, CDR1 MNHNS and CDR2 SASEGT. The CDR3 is made up of 14 amino acids. This CDR3 is CASSEPRWGEKLFF. CDR3 DNA sequence: TGTGCCAGCAGTGAACCCCGGTGGGGAGAAAAACTGTTTTTT.